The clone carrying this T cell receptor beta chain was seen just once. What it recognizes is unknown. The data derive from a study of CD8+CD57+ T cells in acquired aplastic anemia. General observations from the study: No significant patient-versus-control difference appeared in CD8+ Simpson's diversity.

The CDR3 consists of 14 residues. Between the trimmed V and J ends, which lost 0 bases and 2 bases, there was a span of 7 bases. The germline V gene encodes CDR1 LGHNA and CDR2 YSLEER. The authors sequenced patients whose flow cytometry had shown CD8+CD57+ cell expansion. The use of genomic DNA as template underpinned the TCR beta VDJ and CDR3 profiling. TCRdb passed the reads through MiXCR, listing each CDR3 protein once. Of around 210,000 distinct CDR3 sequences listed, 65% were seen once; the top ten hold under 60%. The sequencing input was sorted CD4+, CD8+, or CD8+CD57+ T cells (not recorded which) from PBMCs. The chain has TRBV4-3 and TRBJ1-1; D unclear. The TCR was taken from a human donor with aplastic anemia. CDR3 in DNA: TGCGCCAGCAGCCAAGATGCAGCCAACACTGAAGCTTTCTTT. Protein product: CASSQDAANTEAFF.